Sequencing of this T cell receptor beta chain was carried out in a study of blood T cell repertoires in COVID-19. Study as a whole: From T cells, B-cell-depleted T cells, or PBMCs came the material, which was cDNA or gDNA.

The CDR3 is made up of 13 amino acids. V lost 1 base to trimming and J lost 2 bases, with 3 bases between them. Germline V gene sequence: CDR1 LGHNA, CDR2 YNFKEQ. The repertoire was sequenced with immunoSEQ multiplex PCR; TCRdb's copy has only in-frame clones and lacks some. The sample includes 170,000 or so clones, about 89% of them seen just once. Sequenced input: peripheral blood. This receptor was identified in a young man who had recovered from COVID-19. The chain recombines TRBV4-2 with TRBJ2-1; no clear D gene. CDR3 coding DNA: TGTGCCAGCAGCCAAGCAACCTACAATGAGCAGTTCTTC. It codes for CASSQATYNEQFF.